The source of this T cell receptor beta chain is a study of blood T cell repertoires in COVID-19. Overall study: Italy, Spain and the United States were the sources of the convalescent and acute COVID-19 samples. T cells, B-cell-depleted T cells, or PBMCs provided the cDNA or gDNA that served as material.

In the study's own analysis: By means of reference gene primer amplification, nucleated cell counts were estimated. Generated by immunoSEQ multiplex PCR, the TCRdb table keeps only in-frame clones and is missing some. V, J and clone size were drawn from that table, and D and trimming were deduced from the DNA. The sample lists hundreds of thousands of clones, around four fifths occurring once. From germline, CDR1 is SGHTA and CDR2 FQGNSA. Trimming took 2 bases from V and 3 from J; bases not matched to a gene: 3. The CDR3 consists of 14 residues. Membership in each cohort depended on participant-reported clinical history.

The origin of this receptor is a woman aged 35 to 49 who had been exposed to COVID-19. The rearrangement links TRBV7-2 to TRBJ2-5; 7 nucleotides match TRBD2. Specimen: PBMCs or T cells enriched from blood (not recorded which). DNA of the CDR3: TGTGCCAGCAGCTTATTTGCGGGGGAAGAGACCCAGTACTTC. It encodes CASSLFAGEETQYF.